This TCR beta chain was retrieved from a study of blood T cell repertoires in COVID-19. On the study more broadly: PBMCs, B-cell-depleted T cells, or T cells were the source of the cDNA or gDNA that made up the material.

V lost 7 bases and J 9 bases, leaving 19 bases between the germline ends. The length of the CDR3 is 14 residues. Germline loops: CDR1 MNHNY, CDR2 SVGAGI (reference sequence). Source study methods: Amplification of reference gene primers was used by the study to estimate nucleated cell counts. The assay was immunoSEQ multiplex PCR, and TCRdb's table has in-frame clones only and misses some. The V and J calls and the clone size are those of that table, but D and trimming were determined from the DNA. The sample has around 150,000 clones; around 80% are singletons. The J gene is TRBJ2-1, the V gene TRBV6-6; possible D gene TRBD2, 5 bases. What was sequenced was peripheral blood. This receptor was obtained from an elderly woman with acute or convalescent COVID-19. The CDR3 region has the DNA TGTGCCAGCAACTGGGGAGAGCGAAGGGCTGAGCAGTTCTTC. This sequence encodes CASNWGERRAEQFF.